The 24 T cell receptor beta chains below were found in one sample sequenced in a study of blood T cell repertoires in COVID-19. Sequencing used immunoSEQ multiplex PCR; TCRdb keeps in-frame clones, though not all of them. The sample holds some 90,000 clones, about 90% seen once. The sequenced sample consisted of peripheral blood. The receptors were gathered from a woman aged 45-60 years in a cohort sampled during active COVID-19.

The J gene is TRBJ1-2, the V gene TRBV5-1, with D possibly matching TRBD1 (6 bases). Germline V gene data show CDR1 as SGHRS and CDR2 as YFSETQ. The CDR3 totals 14 residues. Trimming took 1 base from V and 6 from J, leaving 13 bases between them. CDR3 protein: CASSLTGKSDGYTF. As DNA, the CDR3 is TGCGCCAGCAGCTTGACAGGGAAGTCGGATGGCTACACCTTC.

The rearrangement joins TRBV10-2 to TRBJ2-2; 11 bases align to TRBD1. The junction had 9 bases not matched to a gene; V was cut back by 9 bases and J by 6 bases. Per germline, CDR1 WSHSY and CDR2 SAAADI. This CDR3 has 15 amino acids. CDR3 sequence: CASSSSGQGAGELFF. DNA for the CDR3: TGCGCCAGTTCCTCATCGGGACAGGGGGCCGGGGAGCTGTTTTTT.

The chain employs TRBV7-5 and TRBJ2-7; TRBD1, as called in the table, went unchecked against the DNA. TRBV7-5 is a documented pseudogene. This CDR3 contains 17 residues. The CDR3 here is CARSLLGLTGTGEEQYF. CDR3 coding DNA: TGTGCCAGAAGCTTATTGGGATTAACCGGGACAGGGGAAGAGCAGTACTTC.

This chain joins TRBV28 and TRBJ2-3, with D perhaps matching TRBD2 (6 bases). V shed 5 bases and J shed 5 bases, with 20 bases lying between them. The CDR3 spans 16 residues. Looked up from germline, CDR1 is MDHEN and CDR2 is SYDVKM. The CDR3 DNA follows: TGTGCCAGCAGTCCCCTGTCGGGGGTAAAGGAAGATACGCAGTATTTT. Protein: CASSPLSGVKEDTQYF.

The V call is TRBV7-2, the J call TRBJ2-3, with TRBD2 identical over 13 bases. This CDR3 has 15 amino acids. Trimming cost V 5 bases and J 4 bases; bases outside gene matches: 3. CDR1 SGHTA and CDR2 FQGNSA come from the germline V gene. CDR3 region: CASSILAGGADTQYF. CDR3 bases: TGTGCCAGCAGCATACTAGCGGGGGGGGCAGATACGCAGTATTTT.

The chain recombines TRBV7-9 with TRBJ2-3; TRBD2 agrees at 7 bases. Germline V CDR1 and CDR2: SEHNR, FQNEAQ (reference sequence). The CDR3 has 15 residues. The V gene end was trimmed by 4 bases and the J gene end by 0 bases; junction bases not matched to a gene: 4. The CDR3 DNA reads TGTGCCAGCAGCTCGACTAGCTCTAGCACAGATACGCAGTATTTT. Amino acid sequence: CASSSTSSSTDTQYF.

The chain has TRBV11-2 and TRBJ2-7; 12 bases fit TRBD1. Per germline, CDR1 SGHAT and CDR2 FQNNGV. V was clipped by 5 bases and J by 4 bases; unmatched bases: 6. This CDR3 is 15 amino acids long. The CDR3 DNA follows: TGTGCCAGCAGCCGGGGGACAGGGGGCGGGTACGAGCAGTACTTC. As protein: CASSRGTGGGYEQYF.

J is TRBJ2-5 and V is TRBV4-1, with TRBD2 matching over 10 bases. Looked up from germline, CDR1 is MGHRA and CDR2 is YSYEKL. Unmatched junction bases numbered 10, after V lost 1 base and J lost 5 bases. There are 17 residues in the CDR3. Written as DNA, the CDR3 is TGCGCCAGCAGCCAAGGGCTAGCGGGAGTGGTCAGGGAGACCCAGTACTTC. Its protein product is CASSQGLAGVVRETQYF.

DNA for the CDR3: TGCGCCAGCAGCTCGGGACAGGGGGCCCGGGAGACCCAGTACTTC. This translates into CASSSGQGARETQYF. The rearrangement joins TRBV5-1 to TRBJ2-5; the match to TRBD1 covers 12 bases. Looked up from germline, CDR1 is SGHRS and CDR2 is YFSETQ. The CDR3 is 15 residues long. V lost 3 bases to trimming and J lost 5 bases; unmatched junction nucleotides: 5.

This chain links TRBV27 with TRBJ1-2, with 8 bases matching TRBD1. The CDR3 loop spans 15 amino acids. The germline CDR1 and CDR2 sequences are MNHEY and SMNVEV (reference sequence). V was clipped by 4 bases and J by 7 bases; unmatched bases: 11. This chain's CDR3 is CASSYRTGSLLGYTF. The DNA for the CDR3 is TGTGCCAGCAGTTACCGGACAGGGAGTCTTCTTGGCTACACCTTC.

V and J are TRBV30 and TRBJ2-3, with 10 bases that match TRBD2. The J segment lost 2 bases and the V segment lost 7 bases, leaving 9 bases of the junction unmatched. CDR3 length: 15 residues. Germline CDR1 reads GTSNPN; CDR2 reads SVGIG (reference sequence). CDR3 DNA: TGTGCCTCCGAGCGGGGGGGCTTGAACACAGATACGCAGTATTTT. This sequence encodes CASERGGLNTDTQYF. Looking up the rest from reference TRBV30 and TRBJ2-3 gives the full variable domain: SQTIHQWPATLVQPVGSPLSLECTVEGTSNPNLYWYRQAAGRGLQLLFYSVGIGQISSEVPQNLSASRPQDRQFILSSKKLLLSDSGFYLCASERGGLNTDTQYFGPGTRLTVL.

The chain has TRBV7-9 and TRBJ2-5; TRBD1 matches at 9 bases. Germline loops: CDR1 SEHNR, CDR2 FQNEAQ (reference sequence). The junction had 8 bases not matched to a gene; V was cut back by 4 bases and J by 2 bases. The CDR3 runs to 16 residues. The CDR3, as DNA: TGTGCCAGCAGCTCTTCGGACAGGGGCAGTCAAGAGACCCAGTACTTC. Its protein is CASSSSDRGSQETQYF.

The gene calls are TRBV3-1 (or the pseudogene TRBV3-2) and TRBJ1-1; D is uncertain. The CDR3 totals 14 residues. V was shortened by 1 base and J by 0 bases, with 6 bases between the two germline ends. Germline loops: CDR1 LGHDT, CDR2 YNNKEL (reference sequence). CDR3 bases: TGTGCCAGCAGCCAAGGGGAGGTGAACACTGAAGCTTTCTTT. Translating it yields CASSQGEVNTEAFF.

The chain joins TRBV5-1 to TRBJ2-5; 9 bases map to TRBD1. This CDR3 is 15 amino acids long. Trimming took 5 bases from V and 2 from J; bases not matched to a gene: 7. CDR1 and CDR2 from the germline V gene are SGHRS and YFSETQ. This chain's CDR3 is CASRFGTGPQETQYF. DNA of the CDR3: TGCGCCAGCAGGTTCGGGACAGGGCCTCAAGAGACCCAGTACTTC.

J is TRBJ1-1 and V is TRBV5-1, with 7 bases identical to TRBD1. The CDR3 consists of 15 residues. Germline trimming cut 4 bases from V and 4 bases from J; bases unmatched to any gene: 10. CDR1 SGHRS and CDR2 YFSETQ come from the germline V gene. CDR3 nucleotides: TGCGCCAGCAGCCCGGGGGACAGCGATAGCACTGAAGCTTTCTTT. It yields the protein CASSPGDSDSTEAFF.

V usage is TRBV6-5 and J usage is TRBJ2-1, with D maybe TRBD2 (5 bases). This CDR3 spans 13 amino acids. Germline CDR1 reads MNHEY; CDR2 reads SVGAGI. V was trimmed by 7 bases and J by 8 bases, leaving 15 bases between them. CDR3 loop: CASTPRGKDEQFF. CDR3 nucleotide sequence: TGTGCCAGCACTCCTCGGGGAAAAGATGAGCAGTTCTTC.

V usage is TRBV19 and J usage is TRBJ2-1; the D gene is possibly TRBD2 (5 bases). The germline CDR1 and CDR2 sequences are LNHDA and SQIVND (reference sequence). The CDR3 has 16 residues. Trimming took 4 bases from V and 7 from J, leaving 20 bases between them. The CDR3 sequence is CASSTKSGSTGNEQFF. The CDR3 bases are TGTGCCAGTAGTACGAAGAGCGGATCGACGGGGAATGAGCAGTTCTTC.

This chain uses TRBV6-1 with TRBJ1-3; D remains ambiguous. V was clipped by 5 bases and J by 0 bases, with 14 bases between them. Germline V gives CDR1 MNHNS, CDR2 SASEGT. The CDR3 sequence is 16 residues long. CDR3 DNA: TGTGCCAGCAGTAAAGAAACAGATCTCTCTGGAAACACCATATATTTT. This gives the protein CASSKETDLSGNTIYF.

This rearrangement joins TRBV29-1 to TRBJ2-1; D unresolved. Trimming removed 7 bases at V and 7 bases at J, with 17 bases between. This CDR3 region has 13 residues. Germline CDR1 is SQVTM and CDR2 is ANQGSEA. The CDR3 loop is CSAPISPTNEQFF. The CDR3 coding sequence is TGCAGCGCCCCTATATCCCCTACGAATGAGCAGTTCTTC.

The CDR3 sequence: CASLSTSAEQYF. The CDR3 DNA is TGTGCCAGCCTATCAACTAGCGCCGAGCAGTACTTC. J is TRBJ2-7 and V is TRBV6-5; 7 nucleotides agree with TRBD2. V lost 8 bases to trimming and J lost 6 bases; unmatched junction nucleotides: 7. This CDR3 is built from 12 residues. The germline V gene encodes CDR1 MNHEY and CDR2 SVGAGI.

The CDR3 loop is CASSLHLAPGEQYF. The CDR3 DNA reads as TGTGCCAGCAGTTTGCACCTAGCGCCAGGGGAGCAGTACTTC. The chain carries TRBV27 and TRBJ2-7, with TRBD2 as a possible D gene (6 bases). The germline V gene has CDR1 MNHEY and CDR2 SMNVEV (reference sequence). The CDR3 has 14 amino acids. Deletions cut 3 bases from V and 7 bases from J, with 16 bases between.

This chain joins TRBV11-2 and TRBJ1-1, with TRBD1 as a possible D gene (6 bases). The CDR3 is 13 amino acids. V was shortened by 4 bases and J by 1 base, with 7 bases between the two germline ends. CDR1 is SGHAT and CDR2 is FQNNGV in the germline V gene. The chain's CDR3 is CASSSGQNTEAFF. CDR3 nucleotide sequence: TGTGCCAGCAGCTCGGGACAGAACACTGAAGCTTTCTTT.

The rearrangement links TRBV2 to TRBJ1-6; D call uncertain. The CDR3 is 18 residues long. Germline V gives CDR1 SNHLY, CDR2 FYNNEI. V was trimmed by 4 bases and J by 0 bases, leaving 16 bases between them. The CDR3, as DNA: TGTGCCAGCAGTGTGATGTCACCGGAGAGCTCCTATAATTCACCCCTCCACTTT. Amino acid sequence: CASSVMSPESSYNSPLHF.

This clone appeared a single time. V is TRBV28 and J is TRBJ1-5; D is possibly TRBD1 (6 bases). Per the germline V gene, CDR1 is MDHEN and CDR2 is SYDVKM. V gave up 7 bases and J gave up 5 bases, with 15 bases separating them. The CDR3 runs to 14 residues. The CDR3 nucleotides read TGTGCCAGCATTTCGGGGGGGGCCGATCAGCCCCAGCATTTT. Protein sequence: CASISGGADQPQHF.